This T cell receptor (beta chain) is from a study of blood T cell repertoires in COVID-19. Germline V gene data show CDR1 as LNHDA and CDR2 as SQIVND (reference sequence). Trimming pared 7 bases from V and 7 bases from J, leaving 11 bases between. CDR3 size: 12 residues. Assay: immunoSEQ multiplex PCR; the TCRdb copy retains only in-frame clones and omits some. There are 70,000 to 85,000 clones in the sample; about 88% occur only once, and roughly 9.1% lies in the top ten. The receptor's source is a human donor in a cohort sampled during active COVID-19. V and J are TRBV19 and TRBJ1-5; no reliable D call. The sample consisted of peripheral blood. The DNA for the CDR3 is TGTGCCAGTACGGGGATAGGGCAGCCCCAGCATTTT. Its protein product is CASTGIGQPQHF.